This T cell receptor beta chain was sequenced for a study of patients and donors after allogeneic stem cell transplantation (dated by TCRdb to about 2020). CDR1 and CDR2 (MNHEY, SMNVEV) derive from the germline V gene (reference sequence). The CDR3 goes from the cysteine to the phenylalanine over 13 residues. CDR3 DNA only is kept here, 39 bases in frame from base 1. Trimming at the junction amounts to 6 bases on V and 2 bases on J, and the germline ends lie 9 bases apart. This clonotype registers as medium-sized (0.01 to 0.1%) within its sample. Its antigen is unknown. The record has no base qualities; no much larger clone is one base away. Library construction relied on RT-PCR. Sequencer: NextSeq 550. In TCRdb, the public reads were trimmed at Q25 with fastp and aligned with MiXCR, with productive beta chains retained. When rows share a CDR3 protein, they turn into one entry using the most common DNA and genes. For this sample the table gives 7,500 to 10,000 distinct CDR3 sequences, of which approximately 6% were detected only once. The biggest ten clones account for roughly 27% of the sample.

The receptor was derived from a human donor who was either an allogeneic HSCT recipient or a stem cell or donor lymphocyte infusion donor (not recorded which). It is not recorded whose cells these are; they may come from a transplant donor. The chain couples TRBV27 to TRBJ2-3, with TRBD1 as a weak D call on 5 bases. Sequences were obtained from blood, either unsorted or a sorted T cell fraction (not recorded which). The CDR3 reads CASRPGSTDTQYF. The sequenced DNA: TGTGCCAGCAGGCCAGGGTCCACAGATACGCAGTATTTT.